This entry lists 14 T cell receptor beta chains sequenced from one sample in a study of cytomegalovirus exposure and HLA in healthy donors. PCR involved 60 Vbeta and 13 Jbeta primers. Data came from immunoSEQ multiplex PCR; TCRdb stores just in-frame clones and leaves some out. The sample yields under 150,000 clones, 80% seen once. Sequences were obtained from PBMCs. The receptor source for this set is a woman aged 40 to 50 in good health and CMV-seronegative.

This chain joins TRBV7-9 and TRBJ2-7; D not resolved. Germline values: CDR1 SEHNR, CDR2 FQNEAQ (reference sequence). The CDR3 loop spans 14 amino acids. V was trimmed by 3 bases and J by 3 bases, leaving 12 bases between them. The CDR3 is CASSLVSVDYEQYF. DNA of the CDR3: TGTGCCAGCAGCTTGGTGTCCGTAGACTACGAGCAGTACTTC.

This chain links TRBV19 with TRBJ1-1, with a possible D match to TRBD1 (5 bases). The CDR3 is 15 residues long. V shed 1 base and J shed 0 bases, with 9 bases lying between them. Germline V gene sequence: CDR1 LNHDA, CDR2 SQIVND (reference sequence). The CDR3 DNA sequence: TGTGCCAGTAGTATAGGGGGCTGGTTGAACACTGAAGCTTTCTTT. This translates into CASSIGGWLNTEAFF. The full variable domain, completed using reference TRBV19 and TRBJ1-1, is DGGITQSPKYLFRKEGQNVTLSCEQNLNHDAMYWYRQDPGQGLRLIYYSQIVNDFQKGDIAEGYSVSREKKESFPLTVTSAQKNPTAFYLCASSIGGWLNTEAFFGQGTRLTVV.

This clone was detected a few times. The CDR3 loop reads CASRDGGNQPQHF. CDR3 sequence (DNA): TGTGCCAGCAGGGACGGGGGCAATCAGCCCCAGCATTTT. This rearrangement joins TRBV27 to TRBJ1-5; D ambiguous. The CDR3 has 13 amino acids. The germline V gene encodes CDR1 MNHEY and CDR2 SMNVEV (reference sequence). V lost 6 bases to trimming and J lost 2 bases, with 8 bases between them.

The CDR3 reads CASSASGGSDTQYF. The CDR3 nucleotides are TGTGCCAGCAGCGCGTCGGGGGGGAGTGATACGCAGTATTTT. The V call is TRBV9, the J call TRBJ2-3; the match to TRBD2 covers 8 bases. The CDR3 is 14 residues long. Germline loops: CDR1 SGDLS, CDR2 YYNGEE. V dropped 3 bases and J dropped 6; count of bases not matched to a gene: 6.

This clone was detected only once. The CDR3 DNA reads TGTGCCAGCCCGGGGGGCTATGGCTACACCTTC. It encodes CASPGGYGYTF. The chain is built from TRBV2 and TRBJ1-2; TRBD1 is a possible D gene (5 bases). V lost 8 bases and J 4 bases, leaving 8 bases between the germline ends. This CDR3 comprises 11 residues. CDR1 and CDR2 (germline): SNHLY, FYNNEI.

V usage is TRBV27 and J usage is TRBJ2-1, with 8 bases aligning to TRBD1. The CDR3 totals 14 residues. With 8 bases clipped from V and 7 bases from J, the junction kept 10 bases outside the gene matches. CDR1 is MNHEY, CDR2 SMNVEV, per germline (reference sequence). The DNA for the CDR3 is TGTGCCAGCTACCCAGGGGGCGCGACGAATGAGCAGTTCTTC. It translates to CASYPGGATNEQFF.

CDR3 nucleotides: TGTGCCACCAGCAGAGGGGGACTTTACAATGAGCAGTTCTTC. Translation: CATSRGGLYNEQFF. The chain links TRBV15 to TRBJ2-1, with a weak D call TRBD2 (6 bases). Trimming removed 1 base at V and 4 bases at J, with 8 bases between. This CDR3 has 14 residues. The germline V gene encodes CDR1 LNHNV and CDR2 YYDKDF (reference sequence).

V gene TRBV7-2 combines with J gene TRBJ2-5; the match to TRBD1 covers 9 bases. Germline trimming cut 2 bases from V and 2 bases from J; bases unmatched to any gene: 3. The CDR3 consists of 15 residues. Per the germline V gene, CDR1 is SGHTA and CDR2 is FQGNSA. CDR3 in amino acids: CASSLHDRGQETQYF. The CDR3 DNA follows: TGTGCCAGCAGCTTACATGACAGGGGGCAAGAGACCCAGTACTTC.

This clone was observed a single time. V is TRBV10-2 and J is TRBJ2-2; D is possibly TRBD2 (6 bases). V dropped 6 bases and J dropped 1 base, with 9 bases sitting between them. CDR1 and CDR2 from the germline V gene are WSHSY and SAAADI. This CDR3 has 14 residues. CDR3 sequence: CASRDGGNTGELFF. In nucleotides, the CDR3 is TGCGCCAGCAGAGACGGGGGGAACACCGGGGAGCTGTTTTTT.

The chain employs TRBV2 and TRBJ2-5, with a tentative D call TRBD2 (5 bases). The J call may be in error: the DNA end matches TRBJ2-7 better. From germline, CDR1 is SNHLY and CDR2 FYNNEI. The CDR3 length is 12 residues. The CDR3 loop is CASTSGGYEQYF. In nucleotides, the CDR3 is TGTGCCAGCACCTCCGGCGGGTACGAGCAGTACTTC.

The chain links TRBV5-8 to TRBJ2-7; D is unresolved. The germline V and J ends were trimmed by 4 bases and 0 bases, with 5 bases remaining between them. This CDR3 contains 12 residues. Per germline, CDR1 SGHTS and CDR2 YDEGEE. CDR3 residues: CASSPRSYEQYF. In DNA, the CDR3 is TGTGCCAGCAGCCCGCGCTCCTACGAGCAGTACTTC.

To note about this clone: The DNA is omitted, as the CDR3 cannot be located on it reliably, and the CDR3 follows TCRdb's listing. The CDR3 reads CASSLGTGSSYEQYF. The chain is built from TRBV27 and TRBJ2-7; TRBD2 reflects the table's D call only, with no check against the DNA. Germline values: CDR1 MNHEY, CDR2 SMNVEV (reference sequence). Inclusive of both ends, the CDR3 amounts to 15 amino acids.

The rearrangement links TRBV2 to TRBJ1-6, with 7 bases identical to TRBD1. The germline V gene encodes CDR1 SNHLY and CDR2 FYNNEI. This CDR3 region has 12 residues. J was trimmed by 13 bases and V by 8 bases; bases with no gene match: 8. The DNA of the CDR3 is TGTGCCAGCGCACAGGGGCCCCAGCCCCTCCACTTT. Its translation: CASAQGPQPLHF.

The gene calls are TRBV13 and TRBJ2-1; 7 nucleotides align to TRBD2. With 5 bases clipped from V and 2 bases from J, the junction kept 6 bases outside the gene matches. The CDR3 is 15 residues long. Germline-derived CDR1 and CDR2 are PRHDT and FYEKMQ (reference sequence). As DNA, the CDR3 is TGTGCCAGCAGCGGCCGGGACTATCCCTACAATGAGCAGTTCTTC. Residues: CASSGRDYPYNEQFF.